The present T cell receptor beta chain was sequenced within a study of blood T cell repertoires in COVID-19 (dated by TCRdb to the early 2020s). About the study as a whole: Samples from collaborators originated in the United States, Italy and Spain and spanned both the acute and convalescent phases of COVID-19. The samples were drawn from the first 160 participants of the ongoing ImmuneRACE study and from about 1,200 subjects provided by 6 global collaborators. Where available, HLA class I and class II types were taken from metadata supplied by the sample provider and were not determined by assay-based typing. A de-identified subject ID, COVID-19 status, age in years and sex were almost always included in the sample metadata. The repertoires were released in a freely available public database intended as a resource for research on the immune response to SARS-CoV-2. The dataset comprised deeply sampled blood TCRbeta repertoires from subjects exposed to, actively infected with, or recovered from COVID-19. The prospective study material was composed of cDNA or gDNA derived from T cells, B-cell-depleted T cells, or PBMCs. What the research found in general, with its limitations: Clinical and demographic metadata were provided uncurated, with the amount varying by source and participant.

Via the germline V gene, CDR1 is MNHEY and CDR2 SVGAGI. The CDR3 contains 15 residues, cysteine and phenylalanine counted. Of all the DNA, just the CDR3 is kept, 45 bases in frame from base 1. The germline V end is reduced by 5 bases and the J end by 7 bases; junction bases left unmatched: 8. The collaborating institutions used their own protocols to collect whole blood in K2EDTA tubes. For TCRbeta analysis, collaborator samples were shipped as frozen whole blood, as isolated PBMCs, or as DNA extracted from either sample type. The immunoSEQ Assay, a bias-controlled multiplex PCR, was used to amplify TCRbeta CDR3 regions from genomic DNA. The original methods were these. The number of nucleated cells in each sample was estimated by amplification of reference gene primers within the assay. Sequence reads were collapsed and filtered to measure the absolute abundance of every unique TCRbeta CDR3 rearrangement. For each sample, productive Simpson clonality was calculated as the square root of Simpson's diversity index across productive rearrangements. The table comes from immuneACCESS by way of TCRdb, which keeps in-frame sequences with V and J called. Part of the clones is missing from these tables; in studies checked, under half for an unresolved V gene and the rest for unknown reasons. D and trimming come from the DNA, and the V and J calls and clone size come from that table. The sample records fewer than 45,000 clones, approximately 80% of which are singletons. Clones ranked in the top ten supply over 15% of the sample.

A few counts support this clone. There is no known antigen for this receptor. No base quality information exists; no much larger clone differs at one position. The sequenced sample was peripheral blood. The sequence came from a man between 65 and 80 years old with acute or convalescent COVID-19. The chain links TRBV6-5 with TRBJ2-1; the central 10 bases match TRBD1. The CDR3 in this case is CASSLGTGEGNEQFF. DNA sequence: TGTGCCAGCAGTCTAGGGACAGGGGAGGGTAATGAGCAGTTCTTC.